Listed below are T cell receptor beta chains from one sample, sequenced in a study of cytomegalovirus exposure and HLA in healthy donors. Clones were sequenced by immunoSEQ multiplex PCR, and TCRdb holds only the in-frame ones, with some missing. The sample carries tens of thousands of clones, about 72% recorded once. Sequenced sample: PBMCs. The receptors derive from a woman between 25 and 40 years old in good health and CMV-seropositive. Each CDR3 is given with its conserved first and last residue. D genes are given only for firm matches.

d_gene,v_gene,len,j_gene,CDR3aa
NA,TRBV6-1,15,TRBJ2-2,CAESASTGEAGGLFF
TRBD1,TRBV2,13,TRBJ1-1,CASGGDRGMEAFF
NA,TRBV7-9,15,TRBJ2-7,CSSSLGSPGSYEQYF
NA,TRBV2,15,TRBJ1-5,CASSEGQGYNQPQHF
TRBD1,TRBV5-1,15,TRBJ2-7,CASRRIGQVGYEQYF
TRBD1,TRBV7-7,15,TRBJ2-2,CASSLFPGGTGELFF
TRBD2,TRBV29-1,13,TRBJ2-1,CSVDGGGRNEQFF
NA,TRBV7-2,13,TRBJ1-5,CASSLAAHQPQHF
NA,TRBV6-6,15,NA,CASSSRTGPSYEQYF
NA,TRBV19,13,TRBJ2-5,CASRTVGEETQYF
NA,TRBV2,17,TRBJ2-6,CASSEEGATSGANVLTF
TRBD2,TRBV30,17,TRBJ2-1,CAWSATGLAGGSEEQFF
NA,TRBV5-1,15,TRBJ2-5,CASSLGGRLGETQYF
TRBD2,TRBV5-1,16,TRBJ2-3,CASSASGTSGTDTQYF
NA,TRBV19,15,TRBJ2-5,CASSTLDTGKETQYF
NA,TRBV28,12,TRBJ2-5,CASSLGLETQYF
NA,TRBV6-5,15,TRBJ1-2,CASSYSKQGAYGYTF
NA,TRBV30,15,TRBJ1-1,CAWTALGRVYTEAFF
NA,TRBV15,16,TRBJ2-5,CATSRLTSGSTGEQYF
NA,TRBV29-1,14,TRBJ1-1,CSVPTGWGTSEAFF
NA,TRBV7-9,15,TRBJ1-6,CASSLGETGGSPLHF
NA,TRBV14,17,TRBJ1-1,CASSQDYGGVTGTEAFF
NA,TRBV6-1,13,TRBJ2-5,CASNRAWGETQYF
NA,TRBV2,15,TRBJ2-2,CASSARGGLTGELFF
TRBD1,TRBV30,13,TRBJ1-1,CAWMFGTGTEAFF
NA,TRBV2,12,NA,CASARGNYEQYF
NA,TRBV5-1,15,TRBJ1-4,CATTPGLSKNEKLFF
TRBD2,TRBV6-5,14,TRBJ2-5,CATAGDYFIKTQYF
NA,TRBV2,14,TRBJ1-5,CASSLQVSNQPQHF
NA,TRBV2,12,TRBJ1-2,CASSRQVYGYTF
NA,TRBV19,14,TRBJ1-1,CASSPRTGLAEAFF
NA,TRBV18,16,TRBJ2-5,CASSQTHSLVQETQYF
NA,TRBV15,16,TRBJ2-7,CATSRDIAGLAYEQYF
TRBD2,TRBV27,17,TRBJ2-1,CASSPIDSGRAGNEQFF
NA,TRBV6-6,14,TRBJ2-3,CASTGGGRTDTQYF
NA,TRBV20-1,11,TRBJ1-1,CSSLQTEKAFF
NA,TRBV2,13,TRBJ1-5,CASKRDINQPQHF
NA,TRBV5-6,18,TRBJ1-6,CASSLWGGRAAYNSPLHF
TRBD1,TRBV10-1,14,TRBJ2-5,CASSPGQMEETQYF
NA,TRBV6-1,13,TRBJ1-2,CASSDRGMDGYTF
NA,TRBV6-6,15,TRBJ2-7,CASSPGGALGYEQYF
TRBD2,TRBV28,16,TRBJ2-1,CASSLPLAGGPAEQFF
NA,TRBV18,15,TRBJ1-2,CASSPPSLANYGYTF
TRBD2,TRBV27,15,TRBJ2-1,CASSSGLAGLNEQFF
NA,TRBV29-1,17,TRBJ2-1,CSVPDPQGMNSYNEQFF
NA,TRBV28,19,TRBJ2-4,CASSPDRTRRFLAKNIQYF
TRBD1,TRBV5-1,14,NA,CASSLAGTAYEQYF
TRBD1,TRBV9,16,TRBJ2-2,CASSASGTVGTGELFF
NA,TRBV10-3,15,TRBJ1-3,CPISDRTASGNTIYF
TRBD2,TRBV5-4,17,TRBJ2-7,CASSLAMVGGRIYEQYF
TRBD1,TRBV2,14,TRBJ2-5,CASSTDRGQGSQYF
TRBD1,TRBV6-5,15,NA,CASSYSAGGTYEQYF
TRBD1,TRBV6-6,14,TRBJ2-7,CASSMGQGDREQYF
TRBD1,TRBV4-2,15,TRBJ2-3,CASSPGTGDTDTQYF
TRBD2,TRBV28,17,TRBJ2-1,CASSPATSGYPYNEQFF